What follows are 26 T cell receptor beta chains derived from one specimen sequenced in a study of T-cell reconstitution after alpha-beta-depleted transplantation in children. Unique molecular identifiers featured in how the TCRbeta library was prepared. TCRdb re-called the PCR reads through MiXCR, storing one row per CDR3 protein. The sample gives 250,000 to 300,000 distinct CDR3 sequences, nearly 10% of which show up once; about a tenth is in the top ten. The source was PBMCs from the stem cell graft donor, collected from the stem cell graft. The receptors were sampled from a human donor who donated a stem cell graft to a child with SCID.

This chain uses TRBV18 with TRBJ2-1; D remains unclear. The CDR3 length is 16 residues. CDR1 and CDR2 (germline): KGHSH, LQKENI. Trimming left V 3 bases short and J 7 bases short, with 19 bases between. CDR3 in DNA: TGTGCCAGCTCACCTAAGGTCTCAGTGTCCAGGAATGAGCAGTTCTTC. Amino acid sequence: CASSPKVSVSRNEQFF.

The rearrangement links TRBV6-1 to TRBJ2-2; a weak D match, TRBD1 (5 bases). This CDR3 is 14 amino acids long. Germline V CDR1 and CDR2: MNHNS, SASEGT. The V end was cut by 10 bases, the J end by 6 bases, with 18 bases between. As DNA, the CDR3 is TGTGCCACCGCCCCTGCCAGGGCCGCCGGGGAGCTGTTTTTT. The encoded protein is CATAPARAAGELFF.

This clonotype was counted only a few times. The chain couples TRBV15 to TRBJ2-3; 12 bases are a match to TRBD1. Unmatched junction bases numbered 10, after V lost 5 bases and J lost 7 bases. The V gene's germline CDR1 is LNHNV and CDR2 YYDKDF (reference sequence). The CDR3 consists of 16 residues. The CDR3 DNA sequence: TGTGCCACCAGCCCAAGGGGACAGGGGGCGTTTTATACGCAGTATTTT. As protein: CATSPRGQGAFYTQYF.

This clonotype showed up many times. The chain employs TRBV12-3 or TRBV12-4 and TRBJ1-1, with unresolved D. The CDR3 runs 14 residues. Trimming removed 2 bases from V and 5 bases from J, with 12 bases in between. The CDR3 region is CASSLKSRRTEAFF. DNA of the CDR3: TGTGCCAGCAGTTTAAAGTCCCGGAGGACTGAAGCTTTCTTT.

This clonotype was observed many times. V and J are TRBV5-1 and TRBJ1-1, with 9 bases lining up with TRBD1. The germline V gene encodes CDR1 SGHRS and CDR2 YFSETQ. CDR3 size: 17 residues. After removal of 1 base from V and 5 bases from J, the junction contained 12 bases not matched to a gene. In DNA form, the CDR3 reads TGCGCCAGCAGCTTGTACGGCGAGACAGGGGGAGGGACTGAAGCTTTCTTT. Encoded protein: CASSLYGETGGGTEAFF.

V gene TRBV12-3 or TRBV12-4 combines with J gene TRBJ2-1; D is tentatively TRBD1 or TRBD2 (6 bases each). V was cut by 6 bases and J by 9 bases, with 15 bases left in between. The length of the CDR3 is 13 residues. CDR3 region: CASSRDGGTEQFF. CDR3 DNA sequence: TGTGCCAGCAGCCGGGACGGGGGCACTGAGCAGTTCTTC.

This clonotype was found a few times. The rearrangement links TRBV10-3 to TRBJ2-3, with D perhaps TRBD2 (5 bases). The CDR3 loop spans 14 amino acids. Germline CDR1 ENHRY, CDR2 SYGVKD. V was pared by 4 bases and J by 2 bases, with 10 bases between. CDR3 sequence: CAISGEHYTDTQYF. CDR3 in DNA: TGTGCCATCAGTGGGGAGCACTACACAGATACGCAGTATTTT.

The CDR3 region is CASSQIAGVNEQFF. CDR3 nucleotide sequence: TGTGCCAGCAGCCAAATAGCGGGGGTAAATGAGCAGTTCTTC. The chain recombines TRBV3-1 with TRBJ2-1; the match to TRBD2 covers 9 bases. Germline CDR1 LGHDT, CDR2 YNNKEL (reference sequence). J lost 7 bases, V lost 2 bases, and 3 bases had no gene match. This CDR3 comprises 14 residues.

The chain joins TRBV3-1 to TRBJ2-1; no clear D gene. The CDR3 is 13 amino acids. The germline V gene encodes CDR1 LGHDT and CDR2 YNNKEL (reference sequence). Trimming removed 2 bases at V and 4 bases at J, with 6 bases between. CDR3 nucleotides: TGTGCCAGCAGCCAAAAGGGTTACAATGAGCAGTTCTTC. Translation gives CASSQKGYNEQFF.

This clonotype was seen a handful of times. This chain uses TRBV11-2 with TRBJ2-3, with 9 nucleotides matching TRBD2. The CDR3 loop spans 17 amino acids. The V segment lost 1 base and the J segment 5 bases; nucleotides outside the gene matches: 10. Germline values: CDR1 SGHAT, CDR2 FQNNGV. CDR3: CASSLVRLAGIKDTQYF. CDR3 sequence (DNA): TGTGCCAGCAGCTTAGTGCGGCTAGCGGGGATCAAAGATACGCAGTATTTT.

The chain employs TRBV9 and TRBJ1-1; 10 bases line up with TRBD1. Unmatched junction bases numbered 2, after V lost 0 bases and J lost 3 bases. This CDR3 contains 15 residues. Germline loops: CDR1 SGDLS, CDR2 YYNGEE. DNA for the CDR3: TGTGCCAGCAGCGTAGTTGGGACAGGGGACACTGAAGCTTTCTTT. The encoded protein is CASSVVGTGDTEAFF.

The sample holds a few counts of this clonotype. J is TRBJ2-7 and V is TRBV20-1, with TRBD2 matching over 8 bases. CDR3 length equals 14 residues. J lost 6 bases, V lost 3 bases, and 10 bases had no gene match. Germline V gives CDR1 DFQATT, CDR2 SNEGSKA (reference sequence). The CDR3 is CSASLDGRGTEQYF. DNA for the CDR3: TGCAGTGCTAGCCTTGACGGGAGGGGAACCGAGCAGTACTTC.

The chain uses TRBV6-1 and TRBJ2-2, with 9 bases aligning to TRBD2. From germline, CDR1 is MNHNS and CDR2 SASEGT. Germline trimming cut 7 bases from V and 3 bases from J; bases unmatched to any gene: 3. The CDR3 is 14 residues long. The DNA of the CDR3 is TGTGCCAGCATTCAGCGGGGGGACACCGGGGAGCTGTTTTTT. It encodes CASIQRGDTGELFF.

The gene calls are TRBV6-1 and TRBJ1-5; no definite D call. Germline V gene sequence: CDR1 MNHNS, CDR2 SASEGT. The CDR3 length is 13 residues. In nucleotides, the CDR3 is TGTGCAGTTGCCCGCAACCTCAATCAGCCCCAGCATTTT. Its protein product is CAVARNLNQPQHF.

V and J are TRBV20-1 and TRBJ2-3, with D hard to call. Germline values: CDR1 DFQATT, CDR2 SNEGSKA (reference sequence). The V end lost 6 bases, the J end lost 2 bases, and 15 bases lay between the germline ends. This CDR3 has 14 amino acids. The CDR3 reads CSAPSGRTTDTQYF. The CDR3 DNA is TGCAGTGCCCCAAGTGGCAGGACCACAGATACGCAGTATTTT.

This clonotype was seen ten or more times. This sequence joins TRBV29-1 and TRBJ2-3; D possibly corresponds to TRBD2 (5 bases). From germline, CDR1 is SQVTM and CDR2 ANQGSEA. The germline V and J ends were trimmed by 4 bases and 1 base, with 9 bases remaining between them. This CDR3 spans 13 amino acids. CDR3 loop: CSVVKAGTDTQYF. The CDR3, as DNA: TGCAGCGTTGTAAAAGCGGGCACAGATACGCAGTATTTT.

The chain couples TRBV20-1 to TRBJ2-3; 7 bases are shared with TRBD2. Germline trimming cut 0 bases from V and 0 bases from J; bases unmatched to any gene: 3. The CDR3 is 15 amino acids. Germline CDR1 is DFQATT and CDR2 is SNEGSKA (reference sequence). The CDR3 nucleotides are TGCAGTGCTAGAGACATCGGGGGGAGCACAGATACGCAGTATTTT. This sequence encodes CSARDIGGSTDTQYF.

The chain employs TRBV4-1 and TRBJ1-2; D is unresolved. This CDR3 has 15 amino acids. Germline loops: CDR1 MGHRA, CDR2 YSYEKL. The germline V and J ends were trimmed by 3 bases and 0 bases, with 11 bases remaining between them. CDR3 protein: CASSQDPTANYGYTF. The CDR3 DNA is TGCGCCAGCAGCCAGGACCCCACAGCTAACTATGGCTACACCTTC.

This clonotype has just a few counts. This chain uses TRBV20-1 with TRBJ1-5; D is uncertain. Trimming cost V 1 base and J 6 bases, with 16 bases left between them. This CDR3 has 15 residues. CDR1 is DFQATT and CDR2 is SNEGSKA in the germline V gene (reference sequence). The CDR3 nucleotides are TGCAGTGCTAGAGCGGAAGAGGCCCCGGGTCAGCCCCAGCATTTT. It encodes CSARAEEAPGQPQHF.

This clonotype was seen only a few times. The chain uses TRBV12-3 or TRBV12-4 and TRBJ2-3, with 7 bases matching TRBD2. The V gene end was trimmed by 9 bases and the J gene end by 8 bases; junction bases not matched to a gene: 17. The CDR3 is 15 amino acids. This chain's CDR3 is CASSRMMGGMFTQYF. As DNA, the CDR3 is TGTGCCAGTTCTAGGATGATGGGGGGGATGTTTACGCAGTATTTT.

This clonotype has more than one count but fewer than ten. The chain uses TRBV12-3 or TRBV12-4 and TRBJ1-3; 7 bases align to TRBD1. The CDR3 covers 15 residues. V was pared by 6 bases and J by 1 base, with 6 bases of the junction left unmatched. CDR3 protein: CASSRDRVSGNTIYF. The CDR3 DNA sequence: TGTGCCAGCAGCCGCGACAGGGTTTCTGGAAACACCATATATTTT.

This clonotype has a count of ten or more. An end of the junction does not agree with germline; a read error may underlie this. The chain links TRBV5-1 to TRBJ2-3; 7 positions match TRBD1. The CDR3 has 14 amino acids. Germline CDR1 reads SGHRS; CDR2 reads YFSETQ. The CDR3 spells CASSRTGGTDTQYF. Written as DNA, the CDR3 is TGTGCCAGCAGCCGGACAGGAGGCACAGATACGCAGTATTTT.

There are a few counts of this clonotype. The CDR3: CSVEGRGPDYEQYF. In nucleotides, the CDR3 is TGCAGCGTTGAAGGAAGGGGGCCCGACTACGAGCAGTACTTC. The chain has TRBV29-1 and TRBJ2-7; 7 nucleotides agree with TRBD1. This CDR3 is 14 amino acids long. Germline V lookup: CDR1 SQVTM, CDR2 ANQGSEA. V was clipped by 1 base and J by 3 bases; unmatched bases: 6.

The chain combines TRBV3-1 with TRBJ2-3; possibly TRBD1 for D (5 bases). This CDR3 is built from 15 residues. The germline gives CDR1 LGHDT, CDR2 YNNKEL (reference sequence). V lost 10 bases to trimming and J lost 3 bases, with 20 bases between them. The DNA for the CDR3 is TGTGCCACCTCCCAACTGGGGCCTGGGACAGATACGCAGTATTTT. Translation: CATSQLGPGTDTQYF.

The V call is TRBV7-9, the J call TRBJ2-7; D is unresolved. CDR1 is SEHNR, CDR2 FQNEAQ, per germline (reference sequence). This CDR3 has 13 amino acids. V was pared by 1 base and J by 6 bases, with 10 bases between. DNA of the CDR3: TGTGCCAGCAGCTTAGGAGCTAGAGGCGAGCAGTACTTC. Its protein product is CASSLGARGEQYF.

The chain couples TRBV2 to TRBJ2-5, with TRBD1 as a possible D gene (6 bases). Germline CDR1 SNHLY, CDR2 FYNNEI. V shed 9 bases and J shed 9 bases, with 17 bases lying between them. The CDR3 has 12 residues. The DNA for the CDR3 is TGTGCCAGAACAGGGCCCTATGGGGCCCAGTACTTC. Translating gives CARTGPYGAQYF.